At least ten counts were recorded for the clone carrying this T cell receptor (beta chain). The data stem from a study of T cells in Graves' hyperthyroidism and ophthalmopathy. Trimming cost V 5 bases and J 2 bases; bases outside gene matches: 5. The CDR3 spans 15 residues. Germline values: CDR1 MNHNS, CDR2 SASEGT. The study based diagnoses on clinical symptoms, serum thyroxine and TRAb, thyroid ultrasound and orbital computed tomography. Amplified regions were TCR beta CDR3 sequences from RNA transcripts. The TCR CDR3 was amplified in a first-round RT-PCR using the HTBI primer set. TCRdb independently ran MiXCR on the multiplex PCR reads; one entry per CDR3 protein. The data contain 500,000 to 650,000 distinct CDR3 sequences, about 15% of them seen just once; the ten biggest clones take up approximately 14%.

The sequencing input was blood. The genes are TRBV6-1 and TRBJ2-1; 8 nucleotides match TRBD1. The receptor was isolated from a woman aged 40 to 50 with Graves' hyperthyroidism. CDR3 region: CASSFRTGTYNEQFF. DNA for the CDR3: TGTGCCAGCAGTTTTCGGACAGGGACCTACAATGAGCAGTTCTTC.